These 13 T cell receptor beta chains were all obtained from the same sample, sequenced in a study of cytomegalovirus exposure and HLA in healthy donors (dated by TCRdb to about 2017). The receptor library was made with the immunoSEQ multiplex PCR assay. For the multiplex PCR, a mixture combining 60 forward primers for TCR Vbeta segments and 13 reverse primers for TCR Jbeta segments was used. The clones in this table, taken by TCRdb from immuneACCESS, are in-frame only. Not every clone is retained; where verified, under half of the shortfall comes from an unresolved V gene, and the cause of the rest is unknown. Per the sample table, the count is 60,000 to 85,000 clones. The top ten hold around 15% of the sample. Sequencing used PBMCs. The receptors were sampled from a middle-aged man in good health and CMV-seropositive.

This chain joins TRBV9 and TRBJ2-7; tentatively, D is TRBD2 (5 bases). CDR3 length: 13 residues. The ends were cut back, 0 bases at V and 6 bases at J, with 10 bases in the middle. Germline-derived CDR1 and CDR2 are SGDLS and YYNGEE. CDR3 loop: CASSVVEGSEQYF. CDR3 sequence (DNA): TGTGCCAGCAGCGTAGTCGAGGGTTCCGAGCAGTACTTC.

This chain joins TRBV7-6 and TRBJ2-5; 7 bases are shared with TRBD2. Germline values: CDR1 SGHVS, CDR2 FNYEAQ. The CDR3 sequence is 15 residues long. The trim removed 0 bases at V and 5 bases at J, leaving 6 bases unmatched. CDR3 residues: CASSLASSGAETQYF. CDR3 sequence (DNA): TGTGCCAGCAGCTTAGCGTCCAGCGGGGCCGAGACCCAGTACTTC.

This chain joins TRBV6-4 and TRBJ1-2; 7 bases are a match to TRBD1. This CDR3 comprises 14 residues. CDR1 and CDR2 from the germline V gene are MRHNA and SNTAGT. V dropped 8 bases and J dropped 3; count of bases not matched to a gene: 9. CDR3 protein: CASRPNRGDYGYTF. CDR3 nucleotide sequence: TGTGCCAGCCGGCCTAACAGGGGCGACTATGGCTACACCTTC.

The chain uses TRBV5-6 and TRBJ2-3; TRBD1 matches 9 bases. This CDR3 contains 15 residues. V lost 2 bases and J lost 3; bases outside the gene matches: 4. Germline-derived CDR1 and CDR2 are SGHDT and YYEEEE. CDR3 sequence reads: CASSLGQGITDTQYF. The CDR3 DNA follows: TGTGCCAGCAGCTTAGGACAGGGGATAACAGATACGCAGTATTTT.

This chain links TRBV19 with TRBJ2-5; D ambiguous. Germline values: CDR1 LNHDA, CDR2 SQIVND (reference sequence). V was shortened by 4 bases and J by 2 bases, with 8 bases between the two germline ends. CDR3 length: 13 residues. The CDR3 DNA follows: TGTGCCAGTAGTACAGAACTTCAAGAGACCCAGTACTTC. It yields the protein CASSTELQETQYF.

The rearrangement links TRBV2 to TRBJ2-1; 9 bases map to TRBD2. The CDR3 sequence is 15 residues long. Trimming took 2 bases from V and 6 from J; bases not matched to a gene: 5. Germline V gives CDR1 SNHLY, CDR2 FYNNEI. The CDR3 sequence: CASSERRGGINEQFF. The CDR3 nucleotides read TGTGCCAGCAGTGAAAGGCGGGGGGGTATCAATGAGCAGTTCTTC.

V is TRBV6-1 and J is TRBJ2-7; 11 nucleotides line up with TRBD2. The germline gives CDR1 MNHNS, CDR2 SASEGT. The CDR3 spans 17 residues. The V segment lost 1 base and the J segment 2 bases; nucleotides outside the gene matches: 7. The CDR3 region has the DNA TGTGCCAGCAGTGAAGGGCTACTAGCGGGAGAAACCTACGAGCAGTACTTC. This translates into CASSEGLLAGETYEQYF.

V usage is TRBV30 and J usage is TRBJ2-5; TRBD1 aligns across 9 bases. In germline, CDR1 is GTSNPN, CDR2 SVGIG (reference sequence). The CDR3 runs 16 residues. Unmatched junction bases numbered 8, after V lost 2 bases and J lost 1 base. CDR3 residues: CAWSPAGQGFQETQYF. The CDR3 nucleotides are TGTGCCTGGAGTCCAGCGGGACAGGGATTCCAAGAGACCCAGTACTTC.

The V gene is TRBV9, the J gene TRBJ1-5, with D possibly being TRBD1 (6 bases). Looked up from germline, CDR1 is SGDLS and CDR2 is YYNGEE. The ends were cut back, 4 bases at V and 5 bases at J, with 19 bases in the middle. The CDR3 contains 16 residues. As DNA, the CDR3 is TGTGCCAGCAGCCCCCCACGGGGGGCGCCTGATCAGCCCCAGCATTTT. It yields the protein CASSPPRGAPDQPQHF.

This rearrangement joins TRBV7-7 to TRBJ2-3; tentatively, D is TRBD1 (5 bases). CDR3 length equals 13 residues. Germline V gene sequence: CDR1 SSHAT, CDR2 FNYEAQ (reference sequence). With 5 bases removed from V and 6 bases from J, the gap between germline ends came to 12 bases. CDR3 bases: TGTGCCAGCAGCCTGGGGCCAGGGGATACGCAGTATTTT. Translating it yields CASSLGPGDTQYF.

V and J are TRBV6-1 and TRBJ1-1; maybe TRBD1 (5 bases). Trimming removed 10 bases at V and 1 base at J, with 13 bases between. The V gene's germline CDR1 is MNHNS and CDR2 SASEGT. The CDR3 loop spans 13 amino acids. The CDR3 nucleotides read TGTGCCACCACACAGGAGTGGAACACTGAAGCTTTCTTT. It encodes CATTQEWNTEAFF.

The CDR3 DNA sequence: TGTGCCAGCAGTTTAGCCCTTACCGCCCGACAGGGAGGTCAGCCCCAGCATTTT. As protein: CASSLALTARQGGQPQHF. The V gene is TRBV28, the J gene TRBJ1-5; 7 bases are shared with TRBD1. V lost 2 bases to trimming and J lost 6 bases; unmatched junction nucleotides: 16. The germline gives CDR1 MDHEN, CDR2 SYDVKM. This CDR3 region has 18 residues.

The V and J genes are TRBV18 and TRBJ1-1; D gene ambiguous. Trimming cost V 1 base and J 3 bases, with 6 bases left between them. The V gene's germline CDR1 is KGHSH and CDR2 LQKENI. There are 13 residues in the CDR3. CDR3 nucleotides: TGTGCCAGCTCACCACGTCGGGACACTGAAGCTTTCTTT. This codes for CASSPRRDTEAFF.